The following is a T cell receptor beta chain sequence with its context. Its antigen remains unidentified. The ends were cut back, 6 bases at V and 4 bases at J, with 15 bases in the middle. The CDR3 has 14 residues. These data come from a study of regulatory T cells in long-lasting Graves disease. As to time point: persistent/refractory GD, antithyroid drugs over 5 years with positive TRAb. RNA from PBMCs was the source of the TCR library. The guidelines of the American Thyroid Association were the basis for diagnosing Graves' disease. Assembly of TCR beta libraries relied on iRepertoire HTBI primers together with Arm-PCR of CDR3 regions. TCRdb re-analysed the multiplex PCR reads in MiXCR, keeping a single row per CDR3 protein. The sample has over 300,000 distinct CDR3 sequences; about 19% are singletons. Study-wide results and caveats: Graves' patients with persistent disease showed TCR diversity lower than patients newly diagnosed.

This sequence originates from a female donor with Graves disease. The J gene is TRBJ2-5, the V gene TRBV12-3 or TRBV12-4, with a tentative D call TRBD2 (6 bases). The material sequenced was peripheral blood mononuclear cells (PBMCs), taken when the disease was refractory, from a patient treated with antithyroid drugs. This CDR3 is CASSPHGRGETQYF. The CDR3 DNA follows: TGTGCCAGCAGCCCCCACGGGCGGGGAGAGACCCAGTACTTC.